This T cell receptor (beta chain) comes out of a study of T cells in Graves' hyperthyroidism and ophthalmopathy. Looking at the study overall: At initial diagnosis, before any treatment had begun, peripheral blood was obtained.

Disease duration under 2 months; hyperthyroidism patients were aged 18 to 65. The source material, RNA transcripts, was used to amplify TCR beta CDR3 regions. HTBI primers were the set used in a first-round RT-PCR of the TCR CDR3. TCRdb redid the calling of the multiplex PCR reads with MiXCR, one entry per CDR3 protein. The repertoire holds about 480,000 distinct CDR3 sequences, 13% to 15% seen once, with 15% to 20% in the top ten. The TCR sequence derives from a young woman with Graves' hyperthyroidism. Specimen: blood.

CDR3 in DNA: TGTGCCAGCAGCGACAGGGGGGGGTACACCGGGGAGCTGTTTTTT. The encoded protein is CASSDRGGYTGELFF. This chain uses TRBV6-1 with TRBJ2-2, with 9 bases matching TRBD1. Germline V gene sequence: CDR1 MNHNS, CDR2 SASEGT. Trimming removed 6 bases from V and 3 bases from J; junction bases left unmatched: 5. The CDR3 sequence is 15 residues long.